The 18 T cell receptor beta chains below come from one sample, sequenced in a study of regulatory T cells in long-lasting Graves disease. Combining iRepertoire HTBI primers with Arm-PCR of CDR3 regions, the authors built TCR beta libraries. A single record per CDR3 protein comes from TCRdb applying MiXCR to the multiplex PCR reads. The sample includes fewer than 600,000 distinct CDR3 sequences, 20% to 25% seen only once; the top ten take roughly 13%. Time point reported: persistent/refractory GD, antithyroid drugs over 5 years with positive TRAb. There was RNA extracted from PBMCs, and the TCR library was made from it. The sequences come from peripheral blood mononuclear cells (PBMCs), collected when the disease was refractory, from a patient treated with antithyroid drugs. These receptors originate from a female donor with Graves disease.

In the case of this clonotype: This may be a read error: a much more frequent sequence differs by one nucleotide. The CDR3 reads CANSARAGTETQYF. In DNA form, the CDR3 reads TGTGCCAACAGTGCCAGGGCGGGGACAGAGACCCAGTACTTC. The chain joins TRBV28 to TRBJ2-5, with D possibly being TRBD2 (6 bases). Per germline, CDR1 MDHEN and CDR2 SYDVKM. The CDR3 totals 14 residues.

This clonotype was recorded at least ten times. The chain joins TRBV28 to TRBJ2-7; the D gene is possibly TRBD1 (5 bases). Trimming stripped 3 bases from V and 0 bases from J, with 21 bases between. CDR1 MDHEN and CDR2 SYDVKM come from the germline V gene. The CDR3 contains 18 residues. The CDR3 here is CASSFRFVQGWGSYEQYF. The DNA for the CDR3 is TGTGCCAGCAGTTTTCGGTTCGTCCAGGGTTGGGGCTCCTACGAGCAGTACTTC.

This clonotype turned up a few times. The chain employs TRBV6-1 and TRBJ1-1; D is unclear. V lost 7 bases to trimming and J lost 8 bases, with 14 bases between them. Germline assignment: CDR1 MNHNS and CDR2 SASEGT. The CDR3 is 12 residues long. The CDR3 loop reads CASTRVQWEAFF. Here the CDR3 DNA reads TGTGCCAGCACCCGAGTCCAGTGGGAAGCTTTCTTT.

This clonotype was seen a handful of times. V gene TRBV29-1 combines with J gene TRBJ1-1; D gene unclear. CDR1 SQVTM and CDR2 ANQGSEA come from the germline V gene. Trimming cost V 5 bases and J 5 bases, with 9 bases left between them. The CDR3 sequence is 11 residues long. The CDR3 bases are TGCAGCGTTAAGGAGTTAACTGAAGCTTTCTTT. It yields the protein CSVKELTEAFF.

The chain uses TRBV2 and TRBJ2-5; 7 positions match TRBD1. The germline gives CDR1 SNHLY, CDR2 FYNNEI. The V and J ends lost 6 bases and 5 bases, in that order; junction bases with no gene match: 12. The CDR3 sequence is 15 residues long. The CDR3 region has the DNA TGTGCCAGCAGCCCCCGGACAGGCATAGAGGAGACCCAGTACTTC. It translates to CASSPRTGIEETQYF.

This chain joins TRBV12-3 or TRBV12-4 and TRBJ1-6; 7 bases align to TRBD1. The CDR3 is made up of 12 amino acids. Unmatched junction bases numbered 8, after V lost 5 bases and J lost 16 bases. The CDR3 DNA sequence: TGTGCCAGCAGTGTGGGGGACAGCGAACTCCACTTT. The encoded protein is CASSVGDSELHF.

This clonotype was seen more than once but under ten times. J is TRBJ2-7 and V is TRBV11-2; 8 positions match TRBD2. The CDR3 has 13 amino acids. Unmatched junction bases numbered 7, after V lost 7 bases and J lost 5 bases. CDR1 and CDR2 from the germline V gene are SGHAT and FQNNGV. CDR3 sequence (DNA): TGTGCCAGCAAGTTAAGCGGGGGACACGAGCAGTACTTC. Amino acid sequence: CASKLSGGHEQYF.

The sample holds many counts of this clonotype. The chain is built from TRBV6-5 and TRBJ2-5, with D maybe TRBD1 (7 bases). The V gene's germline CDR1 is MNHEY and CDR2 SVGAGI. The CDR3 is 15 amino acids. V was trimmed by 2 bases and J by 5 bases, leaving 15 bases between them. The CDR3: CASSYVVAGGETQYF. CDR3 DNA sequence: TGTGCCAGCAGTTACGTGGTGGCAGGGGGGGAGACCCAGTACTTC.

This clonotype was found many times. The J gene is TRBJ1-1, the V gene TRBV28; D not resolved. V lost 3 bases, J lost 0 bases, and 14 bases lay in between. Germline-derived CDR1 and CDR2 are MDHEN and SYDVKM. This CDR3 contains 16 residues. The CDR3 nucleotides read TGTGCCAGCAGTTTTATAGTTGCTCTTATGAACACTGAAGCTTTCTTT. It is translated as CASSFIVALMNTEAFF.

Comment on this clonotype: One base away lies a much larger clone, so this may be a sequencing read error. The chain employs TRBV10-3 and TRBJ2-2, with D possibly TRBD1 on 7 matching bases. This CDR3 comprises 16 residues. Germline V lookup: CDR1 ENHRY, CDR2 SYGVKD. The CDR3 coding sequence is TGTGCCATCAGTGTACAAGGGGGCGGCGACACCGGGGGGCTGTTTTTT. This gives the protein CAISVQGGGDTGGLFF.

V usage is TRBV12-5 and J usage is TRBJ2-1; 8 nucleotides agree with TRBD2. Germline CDR1 is LGHNT and CDR2 is FRNRAP. The CDR3 has 15 amino acids. V gave up 6 bases and J gave up 6 bases; unmatched junction bases: 10. Here the CDR3 reads CASGPAASGGNEQFF. CDR3 in DNA: TGTGCTAGTGGCCCCGCAGCAAGCGGGGGCAATGAGCAGTTCTTC.

This clonotype was seen at least ten times. This rearrangement joins TRBV20-1 to TRBJ2-5; 10 bases fit TRBD2. The CDR3 consists of 14 residues. Germline loops: CDR1 DFQATT, CDR2 SNEGSKA (reference sequence). Trimming at V came to 0 bases and at J to 5 bases, leaving 3 bases not matched to a gene. CDR3 in amino acids: CSAREGSGGETQYF. DNA for the CDR3: TGCAGTGCTAGAGAGGGTAGCGGGGGGGAGACCCAGTACTTC.

This clonotype was detected ten times or more. The rearrangement uses TRBV12-3 or TRBV12-4 and TRBJ2-5, with TRBD1 identical over 7 bases. Trimming at V came to 4 bases and at J to 1 base, leaving 6 bases not matched to a gene. The CDR3 runs 15 residues. The CDR3 loop reads CASSSRTGPQETQYF. The CDR3 DNA is TGTGCCAGCAGTTCCCGGACAGGACCCCAAGAGACCCAGTACTTC.

This clonotype appeared many times. The V call is TRBV24-1, the J call TRBJ1-2, with 7 nucleotides matching TRBD1. J lost 4 bases, V lost 5 bases, and 15 bases had no gene match. Germline values: CDR1 KGHDR, CDR2 SFDVKD. This CDR3 has 17 residues. CDR3 region: CATSGAGTANSIYGYTF. The CDR3 coding sequence is TGTGCCACCAGTGGTGCTGGGACAGCAAACTCCATCTATGGCTACACCTTC.

At least ten counts were recorded for this clonotype. This chain joins TRBV7-2 and TRBJ1-1, with D unclear. The CDR3 runs 14 residues. CDR1 and CDR2 from the germline V gene are SGHTA and FQGNSA. The V end was cut by 0 bases, the J end by 1 base, with 6 bases between. The CDR3 coding sequence is TGTGCCAGCAGCTTAGCGGTTACGAACACTGAAGCTTTCTTT. Amino acids: CASSLAVTNTEAFF.

This clonotype was seen repeatedly, ten times or more. The chain carries TRBV2 and TRBJ2-7; 8 nucleotides match TRBD2. Per the germline V gene, CDR1 is SNHLY and CDR2 is FYNNEI. The CDR3 runs to 10 residues. Losses at the gene ends were 8 bases for V and 9 bases for J; bases not matched to a gene: 3. The CDR3 DNA sequence: TGTGCCAGCCTCGGGGGGGGGCAGTACTTC. Encoded protein: CASLGGGQYF.

This clonotype was counted between two and nine times. The rearrangement uses TRBV9 and TRBJ2-5, with D possibly being TRBD2 (6 bases). CDR3 length: 16 residues. Per germline, CDR1 SGDLS and CDR2 YYNGEE. Trimming took off 3 bases at V and 5 bases at J, with 20 bases between the two ends. The CDR3 sequence is CASSETGLPRPETQYF. The CDR3 DNA sequence: TGTGCCAGCAGCGAAACGGGACTCCCGCGCCCGGAGACCCAGTACTTC.

This clonotype was found many times. This chain connects TRBV6-1 to TRBJ2-7; possible D gene TRBD1, 5 bases. Trimming cost V 6 bases and J 0 bases, with 12 bases left between them. The germline V gene has CDR1 MNHNS and CDR2 SASEGT. The CDR3 runs to 14 residues. CDR3 bases: TGTGCCAGCAGAATGACAGATCCCTCCTACGAGCAGTACTTC. Its protein product is CASRMTDPSYEQYF.